This T cell receptor (beta chain) was documented in a study of blood T cell repertoires in COVID-19. Overall study: The origin of the acute and convalescent COVID-19 samples was the United States, Italy and Spain. Sources were T cells, B-cell-depleted T cells, or PBMCs; the material itself was cDNA or gDNA.

This CDR3 contains 15 residues. The germline V gene encodes CDR1 SQVTM and CDR2 ANQGSEA. J was trimmed by 4 bases and V by 4 bases; bases with no gene match: 6. Methods used by the authors: Researchers report that nucleated cell counts were estimated from reference gene primer amplification. Libraries were prepared by immunoSEQ multiplex PCR; TCRdb keeps only in-frame clonotypes and omits some of them. V and J calls and clone size are copied from that table; D and trimming were computed from the DNA. The sample comprises approximately 150,000 clones, 90% of which are singletons, and roughly a sixth rests with the top ten.

This chain connects TRBV29-1 to TRBJ2-5; 13 bases map to TRBD2. Sequenced material: peripheral blood. The source of this sequence is a man between 60 and 70 years old with active or convalescent COVID-19. In nucleotides, the CDR3 is TGCAGCGTTGTACTAGCGGGAGGGCCTGGAGAGACCCAGTACTTC. Amino acids: CSVVLAGGPGETQYF.